This is a list of T cell receptor beta chains from one sample in a study of CD8 T cells in ankylosing spondylitis. MiXCR, applied by TCRdb to the 5' RACE reads, yields one record per CDR3 protein. The data contain 250,000 to 300,000 distinct CDR3 sequences, roughly 20% of them singletons. Sequencing was carried out using blood, either unsorted or a sorted T cell fraction (not recorded which). The receptors were sampled from a male donor with ankylosing spondylitis or in good health (not recorded which). Both conserved end residues are part of each CDR3. The order of the fields is J gene, D gene, V gene, clone size, CDR3 protein, CDR3 DNA. A D gene is named only where the DNA matches it firmly. Clone sizes are given selectively: once, few, many, or a class where the clone is expanded.

j_call: TRBJ2-1
d_call: TRBD2
v_call: TRBV29-1
clone_size: few
cdr3_aa: CSVVPGLANNEQFF
cdr3_nt: TGCAGCGTTGTGCCCGGACTAGCGAACAATGAGCAGTTCTTC

j_call: TRBJ2-1
d_call: TRBD1
v_call: TRBV5-1
clone_size: many
cdr3_aa: CASSLQGEDNNEQFF
cdr3_nt: TGCGCCAGCAGCCTACAGGGGGAGGACAACAATGAGCAGTTCTTC

j_call: TRBJ2-5
d_call: TRBD1
v_call: TRBV12-3/TRBV12-4
clone_size: few
cdr3_aa: CASSLAGRGHETQYF
cdr3_nt: TGTGCCAGCAGTTTAGCGGGCAGGGGGCATGAGACCCAGTACTTC

j_call: TRBJ2-2
d_call: -
v_call: TRBV7-3
clone_size: -
cdr3_aa: CASSLTGTANTGELFF
cdr3_nt: TGTGCCAGCAGCTTAACGGGGACGGCGAACACCGGGGAGCTGTTTTTT

j_call: TRBJ2-3
d_call: TRBD2
v_call: TRBV20-1
clone_size: -
cdr3_aa: CSARDLAGTNTDTQYF
cdr3_nt: TGCAGTGCTAGAGATCTAGCGGGAACTAACACAGATACGCAGTATTTT

j_call: TRBJ2-3
d_call: TRBD2
v_call: TRBV27
clone_size: few
cdr3_aa: CASSSRAGIWADTQYF
cdr3_nt: TGTGCCAGTTCGTCTAGAGCGGGAATATGGGCAGATACGCAGTATTTT

j_call: TRBJ2-5
d_call: -
v_call: TRBV28
clone_size: many
cdr3_aa: CASSFDRETQYF
cdr3_nt: TGTGCCAGCAGTTTCGACAGAGAGACCCAGTACTTC

j_call: TRBJ2-1
d_call: TRBD2
v_call: TRBV5-1
clone_size: -
cdr3_aa: CASSLATSVSYNEQFF
cdr3_nt: TGCGCCAGCAGCTTGGCGACTAGCGTCTCCTACAATGAGCAGTTCTTC

j_call: TRBJ2-2
d_call: TRBD2
v_call: TRBV7-7
clone_size: -
cdr3_aa: CASSLGSLGAGNTGELFF
cdr3_nt: TGTGCCAGCAGCTTAGGGTCCCTCGGAGCGGGAAATACCGGGGAGCTGTTTTTT

j_call: TRBJ2-5
d_call: -
v_call: TRBV28
clone_size: few
cdr3_aa: CAGSQFGETQYF
cdr3_nt: TGTGCCGGCTCCCAGTTCGGAGAGACCCAGTACTTC

j_call: TRBJ1-5
d_call: TRBD1
v_call: TRBV7-2
clone_size: few
cdr3_aa: CASSLVVGQQNQPQHF
cdr3_nt: TGTGCCAGCAGCTTAGTGGTGGGACAGCAAAATCAGCCCCAGCATTTT

j_call: TRBJ2-2
d_call: TRBD1
v_call: TRBV6-1
clone_size: many
cdr3_aa: CASSLQGITGELFF
cdr3_nt: TGTGCCAGCAGCCTACAGGGGATCACCGGGGAGCTGTTTTTT

j_call: TRBJ2-3
d_call: TRBD2
v_call: TRBV29-1
clone_size: -
cdr3_aa: CSVKGLFNTDTQYF
cdr3_nt: TGCAGCGTGAAGGGACTATTCAACACAGATACGCAGTATTTT

j_call: TRBJ2-5
d_call: TRBD2
v_call: TRBV20-1
clone_size: few
cdr3_aa: CSARTSGGRETQYF
cdr3_nt: TGCAGTGCCAGGACTAGCGGGGGGAGAGAGACCCAGTACTTC

j_call: TRBJ2-1
d_call: -
v_call: TRBV27
clone_size: -
cdr3_aa: CASSSHSNEQFF
cdr3_nt: TGTGCCAGCAGTTCGCACTCAAATGAGCAGTTCTTC

j_call: TRBJ1-4
d_call: -
v_call: TRBV5-1
clone_size: -
cdr3_aa: CASSFEKLFF
cdr3_nt: TGCGCCAGCAGCTTTGAAAAACTGTTTTTT

j_call: TRBJ2-5
d_call: -
v_call: TRBV20-1
clone_size: few
cdr3_aa: CSAREGWGEETQYF
cdr3_nt: TGCAGTGCTAGAGAAGGATGGGGAGAAGAGACCCAGTACTTT

j_call: TRBJ2-1
d_call: TRBD2
v_call: TRBV12-3/TRBV12-4
clone_size: -
cdr3_aa: CASSFAGGRLDEQFF
cdr3_nt: TGTGCCAGCAGTTTCGCGGGGGGGCGCTTGGATGAGCAGTTCTTC

j_call: TRBJ2-1
d_call: TRBD2
v_call: TRBV7-3
clone_size: -
cdr3_aa: CASGRAGGYNEQFF
cdr3_nt: TGTGCCAGCGGAAGGGCGGGGGGCTACAATGAGCAGTTCTTC

j_call: TRBJ2-2
d_call: TRBD2
v_call: TRBV5-1
clone_size: few
cdr3_aa: CASSHGDAGGPNTGELFF
cdr3_nt: TGCGCCAGCAGCCATGGAGATGCGGGGGGTCCGAACACCGGGGAGCTGTTTTTT

j_call: TRBJ2-3
d_call: TRBD2
v_call: TRBV30
clone_size: -
cdr3_aa: CAGSGSQTDTQYF
cdr3_nt: TGTGCCGGAAGCGGGAGTCAGACAGATACGCAGTATTTT

j_call: TRBJ2-5
d_call: -
v_call: TRBV20-1
clone_size: few
cdr3_aa: CSATPGRTVGETQYF
cdr3_nt: TGCAGTGCTACCCCAGGTCGGACAGTCGGGGAGACCCAGTACTTC

j_call: TRBJ2-2
d_call: TRBD1
v_call: TRBV29-1
clone_size: few
cdr3_aa: CSVSTGANTGELFF
cdr3_nt: TGCAGCGTCTCGACAGGGGCGAACACCGGGGAGCTGTTTTTT

j_call: TRBJ1-1
d_call: -
v_call: TRBV6-6
clone_size: -
cdr3_aa: CASRKESLTEAFF
cdr3_nt: TGTGCCAGCAGAAAGGAGAGCCTCACTGAAGCTTTTTTT

j_call: TRBJ1-6
d_call: -
v_call: TRBV4-2
clone_size: many
cdr3_aa: CASSHPNQESPLHF
cdr3_nt: TGTGCCAGCAGCCATCCAAATCAGGAATCACCCCTCCACTTT

j_call: TRBJ2-3
d_call: TRBD2
v_call: TRBV10-3
clone_size: many
cdr3_aa: CAISEVAGERDTQYF
cdr3_nt: TGTGCCATCAGTGAGGTAGCGGGGGAACGAGATACGCAGTATTTT

j_call: TRBJ1-3
d_call: TRBD1
v_call: TRBV7-6
clone_size: -
cdr3_aa: CASSLEDRESGNTIYF
cdr3_nt: TGTGCCAGCAGCTTAGAGGACAGGGAATCCGGAAACACCATATATTTT

j_call: TRBJ1-1
d_call: TRBD1
v_call: TRBV7-3
clone_size: -
cdr3_aa: CASSSGQGTQAFF
cdr3_nt: TGTGCCAGCAGCTCAGGACAGGGGACGCAAGCTTTCTTT

j_call: TRBJ1-5
d_call: -
v_call: TRBV5-1
clone_size: few
cdr3_aa: CASSLGDLGNQPQHF
cdr3_nt: TGCGCCAGCAGCTTAGGGGATCTTGGTAATCAGCCCCAGCATTTT

j_call: TRBJ1-1
d_call: -
v_call: TRBV12-3/TRBV12-4
clone_size: few
cdr3_aa: CASSLALSGSDEAFF
cdr3_nt: TGTGCCAGCAGTTTAGCCCTCAGCGGGTCCGATGAAGCTTTCTTT

j_call: TRBJ1-1
d_call: -
v_call: TRBV10-3
clone_size: many
cdr3_aa: CAISEGQPNTEAFF
cdr3_nt: TGTGCCATCAGTGAGGGACAGCCGAACACTGAAGCTTTCTTT

j_call: TRBJ1-2
d_call: -
v_call: TRBV5-1
clone_size: few
cdr3_aa: CASSLVLGYGYTF
cdr3_nt: TGCGCCAGCAGCTTGGTTCTAGGTTATGGCTACACCTTC